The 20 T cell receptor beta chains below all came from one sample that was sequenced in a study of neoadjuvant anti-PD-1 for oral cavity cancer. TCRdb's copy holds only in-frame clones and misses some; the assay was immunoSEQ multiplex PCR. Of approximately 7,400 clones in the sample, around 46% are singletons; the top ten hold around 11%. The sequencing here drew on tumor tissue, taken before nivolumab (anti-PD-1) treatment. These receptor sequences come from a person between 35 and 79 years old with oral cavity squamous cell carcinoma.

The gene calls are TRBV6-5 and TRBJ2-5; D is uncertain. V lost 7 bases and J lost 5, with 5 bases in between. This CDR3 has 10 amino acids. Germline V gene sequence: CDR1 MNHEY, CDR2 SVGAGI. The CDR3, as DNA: TGTGCCAGCAAGGGCGAGACCCAGTACTTC. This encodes CASKGETQYF.

The CDR3 protein is CASSQVASGYEQYF. The DNA for the CDR3 is TGCGCCAGCAGCCAGGTGGCCTCGGGGTACGAGCAGTACTTC. This rearrangement joins TRBV4-1 to TRBJ2-7; a possible D gene is TRBD2 (5 bases). The V gene's germline CDR1 is MGHRA and CDR2 YSYEKL. With 3 bases removed from V and 4 bases from J, the gap between germline ends came to 13 bases. CDR3 length: 14 amino acids.

CDR3 sequence: CAWSGTDTQYF. The CDR3 bases are TGTGCCTGGAGTGGGACAGATACGCAGTATTTT. J is TRBJ2-3 and V is TRBV30; D not resolved. The CDR3 consists of 11 residues. Germline CDR1 GTSNPN, CDR2 SVGIG (reference sequence). Deletions cut 1 base from V and 3 bases from J, with 2 bases between.

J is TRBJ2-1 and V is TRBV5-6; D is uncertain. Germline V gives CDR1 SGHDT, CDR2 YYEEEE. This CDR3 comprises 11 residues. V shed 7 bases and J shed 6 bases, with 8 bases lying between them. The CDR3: CASGPLNEQFF. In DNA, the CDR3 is TGTGCCAGCGGCCCCCTCAATGAGCAGTTCTTC.

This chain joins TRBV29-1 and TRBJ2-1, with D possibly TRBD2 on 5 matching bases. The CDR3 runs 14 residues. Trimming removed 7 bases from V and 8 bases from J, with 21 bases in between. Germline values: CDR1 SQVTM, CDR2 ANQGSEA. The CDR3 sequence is CSAVQASGSDEQFF. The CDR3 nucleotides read TGCAGCGCAGTTCAGGCGTCGGGGTCCGATGAGCAGTTCTTC.

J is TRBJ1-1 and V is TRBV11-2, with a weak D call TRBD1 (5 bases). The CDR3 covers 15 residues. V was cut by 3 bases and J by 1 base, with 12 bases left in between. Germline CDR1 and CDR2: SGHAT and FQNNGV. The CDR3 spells CASSFQGMGNTEAFF. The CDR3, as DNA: TGTGCCAGCAGCTTCCAGGGAATGGGGAACACTGAAGCTTTCTTT.

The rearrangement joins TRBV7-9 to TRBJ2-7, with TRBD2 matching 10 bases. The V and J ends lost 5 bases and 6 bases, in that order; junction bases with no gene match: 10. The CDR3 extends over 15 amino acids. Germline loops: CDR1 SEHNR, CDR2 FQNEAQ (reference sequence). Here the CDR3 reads CASSPTSGIVIEQYF. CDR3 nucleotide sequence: TGTGCCAGCAGCCCCACTAGCGGGATTGTGATCGAGCAGTACTTC.

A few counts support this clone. This CDR3 is CASRAGQSREKLFF. The CDR3 DNA is TGTGCCAGCAGGGCGGGGCAGTCAAGGGAAAAACTGTTTTTT. The chain carries TRBV28 and TRBJ1-4; D might be TRBD1 (5 bases). CDR1 MDHEN and CDR2 SYDVKM come from the germline V gene. This CDR3 has 14 amino acids. Deletions cut 6 bases from V and 8 bases from J, with 16 bases between.

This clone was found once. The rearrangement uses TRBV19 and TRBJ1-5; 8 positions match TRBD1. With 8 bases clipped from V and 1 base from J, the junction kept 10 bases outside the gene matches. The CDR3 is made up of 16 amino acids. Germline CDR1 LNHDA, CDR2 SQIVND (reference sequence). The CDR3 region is CASCAGGISSNQPQHF. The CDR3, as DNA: TGTGCCAGTTGTGCAGGGGGCATTTCCAGCAATCAGCCCCAGCATTTT.

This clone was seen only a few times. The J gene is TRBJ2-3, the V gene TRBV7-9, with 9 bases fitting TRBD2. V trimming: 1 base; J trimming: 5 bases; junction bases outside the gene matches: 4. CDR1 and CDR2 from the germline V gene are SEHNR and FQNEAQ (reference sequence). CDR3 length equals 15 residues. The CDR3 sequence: CASSLGELAGDTQYF. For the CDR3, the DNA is TGTGCCAGCAGCTTAGGTGAACTAGCGGGAGATACGCAGTATTTT.

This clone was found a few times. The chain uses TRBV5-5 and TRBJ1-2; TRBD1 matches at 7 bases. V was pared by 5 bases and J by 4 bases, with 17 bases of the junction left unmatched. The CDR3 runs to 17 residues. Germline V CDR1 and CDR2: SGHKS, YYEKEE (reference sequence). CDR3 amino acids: CASSSFHGDSGGYGYTF. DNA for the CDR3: TGTGCCAGCAGTTCATTCCACGGGGACAGCGGGGGCTATGGCTACACCTTC.

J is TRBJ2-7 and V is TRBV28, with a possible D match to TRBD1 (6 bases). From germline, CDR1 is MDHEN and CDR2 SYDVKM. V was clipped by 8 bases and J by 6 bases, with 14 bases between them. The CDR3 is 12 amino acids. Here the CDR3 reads CASDQQGLEQYF. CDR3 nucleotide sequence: TGTGCCAGCGACCAACAGGGCCTCGAGCAGTACTTC.

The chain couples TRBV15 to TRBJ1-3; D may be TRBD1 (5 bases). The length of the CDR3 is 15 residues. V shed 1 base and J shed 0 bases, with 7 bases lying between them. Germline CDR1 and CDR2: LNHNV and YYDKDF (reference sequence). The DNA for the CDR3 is TGTGCCACCAGCAGAGTTGGGGGCTCTGGAAACACCATATATTTT. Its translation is CATSRVGGSGNTIYF.

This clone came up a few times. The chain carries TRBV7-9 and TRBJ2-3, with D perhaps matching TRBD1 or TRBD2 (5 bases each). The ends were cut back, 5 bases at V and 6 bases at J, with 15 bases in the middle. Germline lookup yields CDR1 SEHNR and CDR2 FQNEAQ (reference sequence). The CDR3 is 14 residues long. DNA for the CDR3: TGTGCCAGCAGCCCTTCGGGGCGCGGGGATACGCAGTATTTT. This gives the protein CASSPSGRGDTQYF.

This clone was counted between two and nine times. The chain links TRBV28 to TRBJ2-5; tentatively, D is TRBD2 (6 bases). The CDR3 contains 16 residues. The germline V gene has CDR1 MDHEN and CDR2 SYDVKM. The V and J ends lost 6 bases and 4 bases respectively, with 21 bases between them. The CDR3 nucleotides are TGTGCCAGCAGGAAGTCCGGGACTCGGGCAGCAGAGACCCAGTACTTC. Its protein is CASRKSGTRAAETQYF. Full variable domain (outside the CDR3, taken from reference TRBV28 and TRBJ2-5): DVKVTQSSRYLVKRTGEKVFLECVQDMDHENMFWYRQDPGLGLRLIYFSYDVKMKEKGDIPEGYSVSREKKERFSLILESASTNQTSMYLCASRKSGTRAAETQYFGPGTRLLVL.

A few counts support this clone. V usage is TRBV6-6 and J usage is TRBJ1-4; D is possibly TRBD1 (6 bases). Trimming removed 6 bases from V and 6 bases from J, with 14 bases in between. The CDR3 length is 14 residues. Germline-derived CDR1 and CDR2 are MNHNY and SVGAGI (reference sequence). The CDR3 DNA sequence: TGTGCCAGCAGGACAGGCCCCGGGGATGAAAAACTGTTTTTT. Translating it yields CASRTGPGDEKLFF.

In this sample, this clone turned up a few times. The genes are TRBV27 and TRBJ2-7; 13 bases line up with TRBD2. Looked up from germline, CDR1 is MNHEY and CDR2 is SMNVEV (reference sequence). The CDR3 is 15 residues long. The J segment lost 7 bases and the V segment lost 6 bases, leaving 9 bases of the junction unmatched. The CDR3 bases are TGTGCCAGCAGCATAGGACTAGCGGGAGTCCAGGAGCAGTACTTC. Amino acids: CASSIGLAGVQEQYF.

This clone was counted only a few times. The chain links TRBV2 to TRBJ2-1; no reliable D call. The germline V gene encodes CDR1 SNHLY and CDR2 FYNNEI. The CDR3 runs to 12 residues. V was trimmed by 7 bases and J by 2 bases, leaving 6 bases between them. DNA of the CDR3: TGTGCCAGCAAGGAAGCCTACAATGAGCAGTTCTTC. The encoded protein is CASKEAYNEQFF.

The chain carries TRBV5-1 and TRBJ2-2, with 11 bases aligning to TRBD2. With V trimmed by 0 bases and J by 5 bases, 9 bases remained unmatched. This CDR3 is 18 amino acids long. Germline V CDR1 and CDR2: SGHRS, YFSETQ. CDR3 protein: CASSLGGTSGGRTGELFF. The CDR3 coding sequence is TGCGCCAGCAGCTTGGGCGGGACTAGCGGAGGAAGGACCGGGGAGCTGTTTTTT.

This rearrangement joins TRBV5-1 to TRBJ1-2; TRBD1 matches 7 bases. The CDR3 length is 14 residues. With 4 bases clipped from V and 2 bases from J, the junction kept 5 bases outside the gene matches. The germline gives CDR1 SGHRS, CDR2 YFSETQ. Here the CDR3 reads CASSPGQSNYGYTF. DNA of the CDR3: TGCGCCAGCAGCCCGGGACAGTCCAACTATGGCTACACCTTC.